The 15 T cell receptor beta chains reported below all come from one sample, sequenced in a study of beta chain features in type 1 diabetes. All of the isolated RNA was reverse transcribed, so expressed TCRB transcripts were sequenced. TCRdb keeps only in-frame clones here, not all; method: immunoSEQ multiplex PCR. The sample contains 430,000 or so clones, 10% to 12% of which appear only once. Specimen: naive CD4+ T cells from blood. The origin of the receptors is a woman aged 18-29 years in good health.

There are a few counts of this clone. This chain joins TRBV18 and TRBJ2-7; 7 positions agree with TRBD1. CDR1 KGHSH and CDR2 LQKENI come from the germline V gene. Trimming cost V 6 bases and J 4 bases; bases outside gene matches: 6. This CDR3 has 13 residues. In nucleotides, the CDR3 is TGTGCCAGCTCGACAGGGATCGGGTACGAGCAGTACTTC. It translates to CASSTGIGYEQYF.

This clone was counted only a few times. V is TRBV6-5 and J is TRBJ2-4; D is unclear. V gave up 0 bases and J gave up 6 bases, with 9 bases separating them. The CDR3 runs 14 residues. Germline lookup yields CDR1 MNHEY and CDR2 SVGAGI. The CDR3 region has the DNA TGTGCCAGCAGTTACTCCTCTAACCTAAACATTCAGTACTTC. Protein: CASSYSSNLNIQYF.

This chain uses TRBV11-2 with TRBJ2-3; 7 nucleotides agree with TRBD2. J gave up 0 bases and V 3 bases, and 12 bases lay outside the gene matches. Germline loops: CDR1 SGHAT, CDR2 FQNNGV. The CDR3 length is 18 residues. CDR3 sequence: CASSLGWGGRASTDTQYF. Here the CDR3 DNA reads TGTGCCAGCAGCTTGGGTTGGGGCGGGAGAGCTAGCACAGATACGCAGTATTTT.

The chain has TRBV5-6 and TRBJ2-4; 7 bases agree with TRBD1. Germline CDR1 SGHDT, CDR2 YYEEEE. The CDR3 contains 15 residues. With V trimmed by 4 bases and J by 5 bases, 9 bases remained unmatched. CDR3 bases: TGTGCCAGCAGCCGAGGGGGCCAGGGGCAAAACATTCAGTACTTC. Translation gives CASSRGGQGQNIQYF.

There are a few counts of this clone. This specimen includes other DNA sequences encoding the same CDR3. The chain carries TRBV7-2 and TRBJ2-7; D uncertain. Between the trimmed V and J ends, which lost 5 bases and 3 bases, there was a span of 5 bases. Per germline, CDR1 SGHTA and CDR2 FQGNSA. This CDR3 has 11 residues. The DNA of the CDR3 is TGTGCCAGCAGCCTGAACTACGAGCAGTACTTC. The encoded protein is CASSLNYEQYF.

The rearrangement uses TRBV2 and TRBJ2-5, with 9 bases identical to TRBD1. Germline-derived CDR1 and CDR2 are SNHLY and FYNNEI. Losses at the gene ends were 6 bases for V and 4 bases for J; bases not matched to a gene: 9. CDR3 length: 15 residues. The CDR3 coding sequence is TGTGCCAGCAGAAAACAGGGACAGGGATCAGAGACCCAGTACTTC. Translation: CASRKQGQGSETQYF.

This clone has just a few counts. The chain carries TRBV28 and TRBJ2-5; TRBD1 agrees at 7 bases. This CDR3 spans 13 amino acids. Germline CDR1 and CDR2: MDHEN and SYDVKM. After removal of 6 bases from V and 5 bases from J, the junction contained 6 bases not matched to a gene. CDR3 residues: CASRIGGEETQYF. The CDR3 bases are TGTGCCAGCAGAATAGGGGGCGAGGAGACCCAGTACTTC.

This chain uses TRBV19 with TRBJ2-3, with 7 bases aligning to TRBD1. Trimming removed 4 bases from V and 0 bases from J; junction bases left unmatched: 7. CDR3 size: 16 residues. The germline CDR1 and CDR2 sequences are LNHDA and SQIVND (reference sequence). The CDR3 spells CASSTEGASSTDTQYF. DNA of the CDR3: TGTGCCAGTAGTACCGAGGGGGCTTCGAGCACAGATACGCAGTATTTT. Filled out from reference TRBV19 and TRBJ2-3, the complete variable domain reads DGGITQSPKYLFRKEGQNVTLSCEQNLNHDAMYWYRQDPGQGLRLIYYSQIVNDFQKGDIAEGYSVSREKKESFPLTVTSAQKNPTAFYLCASSTEGASSTDTQYFGPGTRLTVL.

CDR3 in DNA: TGTGCCAGCAGCGCAGACAGGGGAACCCATTACGAGCAGTACTTC. Protein sequence: CASSADRGTHYEQYF. The chain links TRBV7-9 to TRBJ2-7, with 8 bases identical to TRBD1. In germline, CDR1 is SEHNR, CDR2 FQNEAQ (reference sequence). The CDR3 consists of 15 residues. V lost 5 bases to trimming and J lost 4 bases; unmatched junction nucleotides: 10.

The rearrangement links TRBV28 to TRBJ1-4; 11 bases agree with TRBD1. After removal of 6 bases from V and 7 bases from J, the junction contained 1 base not matched to a gene. The CDR3 totals 13 residues. In germline, CDR1 is MDHEN, CDR2 SYDVKM. The chain's CDR3 is CASRDRGLEKLFF. CDR3 sequence (DNA): TGTGCCAGCAGGGACAGGGGGCTTGAAAAACTGTTTTTT.

The chain couples TRBV5-1 to TRBJ2-3; D not resolved. From germline, CDR1 is SGHRS and CDR2 YFSETQ. Between the trimmed V and J ends, which lost 4 bases and 6 bases, there was a span of 9 bases. This CDR3 contains 12 residues. Here the CDR3 reads CASSPRLDTQYF. For the CDR3, the DNA is TGCGCCAGCAGCCCCAGACTTGATACGCAGTATTTT.

This clone was detected a few times. This sample includes further DNA sequences coding for the same CDR3. The chain combines TRBV5-1 with TRBJ2-3, with unresolved D. Trimming shortened V by 2 bases and J by 4 bases, and 5 bases separated the two germline ends. The length of the CDR3 is 12 residues. CDR1 SGHRS and CDR2 YFSETQ come from the germline V gene. CDR3 loop: CASSFSPDTQYF. The CDR3 region has the DNA TGCGCCAGCAGCTTCTCCCCAGATACGCAGTATTTT.

This clone was seen a few times. This chain joins TRBV6-5 and TRBJ2-1; TRBD2 aligns across 10 bases. Germline CDR1 is MNHEY and CDR2 is SVGAGI. There are 14 residues in the CDR3. V lost 8 bases and J lost 2; bases outside the gene matches: 3. The CDR3 coding sequence is TGTGCCAGCCGAAGCGGGGGGGCCTACAATGAGCAGTTCTTC. It codes for CASRSGGAYNEQFF.

This clone was counted ten times or more. The gene calls are TRBV10-3 and TRBJ2-3; D gene uncertain. The CDR3 spans 12 residues. Deletions cut 5 bases from V and 6 bases from J, with 9 bases between. The germline CDR1 and CDR2 sequences are ENHRY and SYGVKD. Here the CDR3 reads CAISSSGDTQYF. CDR3 bases: TGTGCCATCAGTTCGTCCGGGGATACGCAGTATTTT.

The chain couples TRBV27 to TRBJ1-6; perhaps TRBD1 as D (5 bases). The germline gives CDR1 MNHEY, CDR2 SMNVEV (reference sequence). The V gene lost 3 bases and the J gene lost 10 bases, with 19 bases spanning the gap. The CDR3 is 16 residues long. The CDR3 region has the DNA TGTGCCAGCAGTTTTTACGCGGGACGAGGTGGCTCACCCCTCCACTTT. Translation gives CASSFYAGRGGSPLHF.